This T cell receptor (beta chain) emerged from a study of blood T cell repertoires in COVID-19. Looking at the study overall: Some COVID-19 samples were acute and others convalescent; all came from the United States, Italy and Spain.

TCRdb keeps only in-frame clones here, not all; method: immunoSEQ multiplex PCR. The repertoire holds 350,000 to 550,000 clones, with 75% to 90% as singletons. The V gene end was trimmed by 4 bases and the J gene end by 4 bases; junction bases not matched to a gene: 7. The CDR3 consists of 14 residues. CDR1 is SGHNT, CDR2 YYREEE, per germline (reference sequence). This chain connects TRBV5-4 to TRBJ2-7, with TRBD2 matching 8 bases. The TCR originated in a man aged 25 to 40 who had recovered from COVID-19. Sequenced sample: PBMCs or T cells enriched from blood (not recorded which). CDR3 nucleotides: TGTGCCAGCAGCCTAGCGGGCAAATGGTACGAGCAGTACTTC. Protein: CASSLAGKWYEQYF.